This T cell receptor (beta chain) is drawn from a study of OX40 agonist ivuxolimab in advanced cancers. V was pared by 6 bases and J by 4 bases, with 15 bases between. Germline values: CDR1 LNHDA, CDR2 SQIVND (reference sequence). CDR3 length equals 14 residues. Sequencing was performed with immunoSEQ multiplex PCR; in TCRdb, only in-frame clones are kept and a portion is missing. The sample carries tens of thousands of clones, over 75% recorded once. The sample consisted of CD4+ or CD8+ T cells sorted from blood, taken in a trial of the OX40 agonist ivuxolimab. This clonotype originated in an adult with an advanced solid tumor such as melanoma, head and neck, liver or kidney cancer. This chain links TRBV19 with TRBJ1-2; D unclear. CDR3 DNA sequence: TGTGCCAGTAGACGGGTGGGCACCTCCTATGGCTACACCTTC. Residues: CASRRVGTSYGYTF.